This TCR beta chain is from a study of shared clonotypes between healthy human individuals. This clone was found many times. The length of the CDR3 is 16 residues. Germline V lookup: CDR1 MRHNA, CDR2 SNTAGT. Trimming took 3 bases from V and 2 from J, leaving 14 bases between them. Produced via immunoSEQ multiplex PCR; TCRdb's table is partial and in-frame only. The table has about 480,000 clones, 79% seen once. The chain combines TRBV6-4 with TRBJ2-1; D remains unclear. The specimen was PBMCs. The clonotype was recovered from a woman in her 40s in good health. Some clones in this sample may be carry-over from other donors' samples. CDR3 loop: CASSEGPNEPYNEQFF. The DNA of the CDR3 is TGTGCCAGCAGTGAGGGTCCAAATGAACCCTACAATGAGCAGTTCTTC.